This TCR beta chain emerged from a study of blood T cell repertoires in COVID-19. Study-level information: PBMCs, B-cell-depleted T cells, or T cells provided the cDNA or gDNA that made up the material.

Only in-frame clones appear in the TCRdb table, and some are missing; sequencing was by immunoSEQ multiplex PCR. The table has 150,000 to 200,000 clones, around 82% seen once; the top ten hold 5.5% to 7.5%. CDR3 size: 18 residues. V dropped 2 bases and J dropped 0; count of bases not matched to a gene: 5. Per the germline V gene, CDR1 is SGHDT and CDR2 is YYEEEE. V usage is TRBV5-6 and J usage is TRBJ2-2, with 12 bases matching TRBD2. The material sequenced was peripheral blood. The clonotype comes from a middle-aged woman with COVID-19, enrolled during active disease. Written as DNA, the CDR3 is TGTGCCAGCAGCTTTCGGACTAGCGGGAAGACGAACACCGGGGAGCTGTTTTTT. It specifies CASSFRTSGKTNTGELFF.